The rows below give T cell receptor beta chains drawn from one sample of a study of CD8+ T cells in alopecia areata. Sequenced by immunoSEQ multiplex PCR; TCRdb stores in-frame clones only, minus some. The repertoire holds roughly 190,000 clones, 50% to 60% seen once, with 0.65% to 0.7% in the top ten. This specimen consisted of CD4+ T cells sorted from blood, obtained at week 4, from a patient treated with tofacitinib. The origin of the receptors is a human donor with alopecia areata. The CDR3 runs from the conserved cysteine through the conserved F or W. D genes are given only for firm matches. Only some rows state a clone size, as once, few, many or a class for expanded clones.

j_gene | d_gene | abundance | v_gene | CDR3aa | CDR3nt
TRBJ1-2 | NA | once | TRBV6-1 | CATQVIYGYTF | TGTGCCACCCAAGTCATCTATGGCTACACCTTC
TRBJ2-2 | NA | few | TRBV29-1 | CSVERGHNTGELFF | TGCAGCGTTGAAAGGGGACATAACACCGGGGAGCTGTTTTTT
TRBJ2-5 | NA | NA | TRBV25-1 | CASSEAAKETQYF | TGTGCCAGCAGTGAGGCAGCCAAAGAGACCCAGTACTTC
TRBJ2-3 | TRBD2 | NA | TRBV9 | CASSPGGSGRTDTQYF | TGTGCCAGCAGCCCCGGGGGTAGCGGGCGCACAGATACGCAGTATTTT
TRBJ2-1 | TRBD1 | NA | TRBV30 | CAWTRDRVHNEQFF | TGTGCCTGGACAAGGGACAGGGTGCACAATGAGCAGTTCTTC
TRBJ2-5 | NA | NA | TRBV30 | CAWGGAETQYF | TGTGCCTGGGGGGGCGCAGAGACCCAGTACTTC
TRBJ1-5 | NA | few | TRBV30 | CAWSVGLGQPQHF | TGTGCCTGGAGTGTAGGGCTTGGTCAGCCCCAGCATTTT
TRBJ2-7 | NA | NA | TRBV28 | CASSYGISAYEQYF | TGTGCCAGCAGCTACGGAATTTCAGCCTACGAGCAGTACTTC
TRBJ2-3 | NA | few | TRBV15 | CATSRVIGQNTDTQYF | TGTGCCACCAGCAGAGTTATTGGACAGAACACAGATACGCAGTATTTT
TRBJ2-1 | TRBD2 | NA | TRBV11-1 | CASSFGALAGVKDEQFF | TGTGCCAGCAGCTTTGGTGCTCTGGCGGGAGTTAAGGATGAGCAGTTCTTC
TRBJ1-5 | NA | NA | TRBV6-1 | CASSELQGNNQPQHF | TGTGCCAGCAGTGAACTGCAGGGCAACAATCAGCCCCAGCATTTT
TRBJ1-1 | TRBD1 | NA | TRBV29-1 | CSVDSLQGGTEAFF | TGCAGCGTCGATAGCCTTCAGGGGGGTACTGAAGCTTTCTTT
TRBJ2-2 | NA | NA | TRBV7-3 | CASSGSGGSRTGELFF | TGTGCCAGCAGCGGAAGTGGAGGTTCGAGAACCGGGGAGCTGTTTTTT
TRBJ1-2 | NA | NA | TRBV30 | CAWSVDRVGNYGYTF | TGTGCCTGGAGTGTAGATAGAGTCGGAAACTATGGCTACACCTTC
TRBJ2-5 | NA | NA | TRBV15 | CATSRSLIGSGEETQYF | TGTGCCACCAGCAGATCTCTAATCGGTAGCGGTGAAGAGACCCAGTACTTC
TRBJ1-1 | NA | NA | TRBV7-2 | CASSLEGVANPEAFF | TGTGCCAGCAGCTTAGAGGGGGTCGCGAACCCTGAAGCTTTCTTT
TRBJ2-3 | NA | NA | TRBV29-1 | CSVEDRLVEGPDTQYF | TGCAGCGTTGAAGATCGGCTGGTAGAGGGTCCAGATACGCAGTATTTT
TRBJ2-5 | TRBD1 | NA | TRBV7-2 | CASSLRDRGDQYF | TGTGCCAGCAGCTTAAGGGACAGAGGAGACCAGTACTTC
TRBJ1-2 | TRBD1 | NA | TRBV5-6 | CASSDPTGTEYGYTF | TGTGCCAGCAGCGATCCTACCGGGACAGAATATGGCTACACCTTC
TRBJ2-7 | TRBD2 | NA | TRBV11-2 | CASSSATSGQAYEQYF | TGTGCCAGCAGCTCCGCGACTAGCGGGCAGGCCTACGAGCAGTACTTC
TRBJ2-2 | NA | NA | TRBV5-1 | CASNPLAGLNTGELFF | TGCGCCAGCAACCCCCTTGCGGGGCTTAACACCGGGGAGCTGTTTTTT
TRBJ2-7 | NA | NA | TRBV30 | CAWSGQGHEQYF | TGTGCCTGGAGCGGGCAGGGCCACGAGCAGTACTTC
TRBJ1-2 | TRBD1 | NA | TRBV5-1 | CASSSEGQGASGYTF | TGCGCCAGCAGCTCGGAGGGACAGGGGGCGTCTGGCTACACCTTC
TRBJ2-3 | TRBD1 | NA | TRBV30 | CAWSADRAGHTQYF | TGTGCCTGGAGTGCCGACAGGGCCGGGCATACGCAGTATTTT
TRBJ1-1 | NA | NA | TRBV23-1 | CASSQSMGEAFF | TGCGCCAGCAGTCAATCCATGGGTGAAGCTTTCTTT
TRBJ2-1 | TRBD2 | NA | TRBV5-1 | CASRNSGSGNEQFF | TGCGCCAGCAGGAATAGCGGGAGTGGGAATGAGCAGTTCTTC
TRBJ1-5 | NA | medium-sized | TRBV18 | CASSLEDGNQPQHF | TGTGCCAGCTCACTCGAAGACGGGAATCAGCCCCAGCATTTT
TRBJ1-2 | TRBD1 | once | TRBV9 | CASSAPGQGPLGYGYTF | TGTGCCAGCAGCGCCCCGGGACAGGGGCCTCTCGGCTATGGCTACACCTTC
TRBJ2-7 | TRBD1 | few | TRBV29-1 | CSVERQGASEQYF | TGCAGCGTTGAACGACAGGGGGCTTCCGAGCAGTACTTC
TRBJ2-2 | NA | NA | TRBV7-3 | CASSLGGDAGELFF | TGTGCCAGCAGCTTAGGTGGGGACGCCGGGGAGCTGTTTTTT
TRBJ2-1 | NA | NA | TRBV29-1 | CSVGKTENEQFF | TGCAGCGTCGGAAAGACGGAGAATGAGCAGTTCTTC
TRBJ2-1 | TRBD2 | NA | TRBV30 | CAWSVSGSLNEQFF | TGTGCCTGGAGTGTAAGCGGGAGCCTTAATGAGCAGTTCTTC
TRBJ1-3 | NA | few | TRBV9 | CASSVRGYSGNTIYF | TGTGCCAGCAGCGTAAGGGGATACTCTGGAAACACCATATATTTT
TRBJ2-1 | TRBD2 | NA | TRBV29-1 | CSGGRSYNEQFF | TGCAGCGGCGGGAGGTCCTACAATGAGCAGTTCTTC